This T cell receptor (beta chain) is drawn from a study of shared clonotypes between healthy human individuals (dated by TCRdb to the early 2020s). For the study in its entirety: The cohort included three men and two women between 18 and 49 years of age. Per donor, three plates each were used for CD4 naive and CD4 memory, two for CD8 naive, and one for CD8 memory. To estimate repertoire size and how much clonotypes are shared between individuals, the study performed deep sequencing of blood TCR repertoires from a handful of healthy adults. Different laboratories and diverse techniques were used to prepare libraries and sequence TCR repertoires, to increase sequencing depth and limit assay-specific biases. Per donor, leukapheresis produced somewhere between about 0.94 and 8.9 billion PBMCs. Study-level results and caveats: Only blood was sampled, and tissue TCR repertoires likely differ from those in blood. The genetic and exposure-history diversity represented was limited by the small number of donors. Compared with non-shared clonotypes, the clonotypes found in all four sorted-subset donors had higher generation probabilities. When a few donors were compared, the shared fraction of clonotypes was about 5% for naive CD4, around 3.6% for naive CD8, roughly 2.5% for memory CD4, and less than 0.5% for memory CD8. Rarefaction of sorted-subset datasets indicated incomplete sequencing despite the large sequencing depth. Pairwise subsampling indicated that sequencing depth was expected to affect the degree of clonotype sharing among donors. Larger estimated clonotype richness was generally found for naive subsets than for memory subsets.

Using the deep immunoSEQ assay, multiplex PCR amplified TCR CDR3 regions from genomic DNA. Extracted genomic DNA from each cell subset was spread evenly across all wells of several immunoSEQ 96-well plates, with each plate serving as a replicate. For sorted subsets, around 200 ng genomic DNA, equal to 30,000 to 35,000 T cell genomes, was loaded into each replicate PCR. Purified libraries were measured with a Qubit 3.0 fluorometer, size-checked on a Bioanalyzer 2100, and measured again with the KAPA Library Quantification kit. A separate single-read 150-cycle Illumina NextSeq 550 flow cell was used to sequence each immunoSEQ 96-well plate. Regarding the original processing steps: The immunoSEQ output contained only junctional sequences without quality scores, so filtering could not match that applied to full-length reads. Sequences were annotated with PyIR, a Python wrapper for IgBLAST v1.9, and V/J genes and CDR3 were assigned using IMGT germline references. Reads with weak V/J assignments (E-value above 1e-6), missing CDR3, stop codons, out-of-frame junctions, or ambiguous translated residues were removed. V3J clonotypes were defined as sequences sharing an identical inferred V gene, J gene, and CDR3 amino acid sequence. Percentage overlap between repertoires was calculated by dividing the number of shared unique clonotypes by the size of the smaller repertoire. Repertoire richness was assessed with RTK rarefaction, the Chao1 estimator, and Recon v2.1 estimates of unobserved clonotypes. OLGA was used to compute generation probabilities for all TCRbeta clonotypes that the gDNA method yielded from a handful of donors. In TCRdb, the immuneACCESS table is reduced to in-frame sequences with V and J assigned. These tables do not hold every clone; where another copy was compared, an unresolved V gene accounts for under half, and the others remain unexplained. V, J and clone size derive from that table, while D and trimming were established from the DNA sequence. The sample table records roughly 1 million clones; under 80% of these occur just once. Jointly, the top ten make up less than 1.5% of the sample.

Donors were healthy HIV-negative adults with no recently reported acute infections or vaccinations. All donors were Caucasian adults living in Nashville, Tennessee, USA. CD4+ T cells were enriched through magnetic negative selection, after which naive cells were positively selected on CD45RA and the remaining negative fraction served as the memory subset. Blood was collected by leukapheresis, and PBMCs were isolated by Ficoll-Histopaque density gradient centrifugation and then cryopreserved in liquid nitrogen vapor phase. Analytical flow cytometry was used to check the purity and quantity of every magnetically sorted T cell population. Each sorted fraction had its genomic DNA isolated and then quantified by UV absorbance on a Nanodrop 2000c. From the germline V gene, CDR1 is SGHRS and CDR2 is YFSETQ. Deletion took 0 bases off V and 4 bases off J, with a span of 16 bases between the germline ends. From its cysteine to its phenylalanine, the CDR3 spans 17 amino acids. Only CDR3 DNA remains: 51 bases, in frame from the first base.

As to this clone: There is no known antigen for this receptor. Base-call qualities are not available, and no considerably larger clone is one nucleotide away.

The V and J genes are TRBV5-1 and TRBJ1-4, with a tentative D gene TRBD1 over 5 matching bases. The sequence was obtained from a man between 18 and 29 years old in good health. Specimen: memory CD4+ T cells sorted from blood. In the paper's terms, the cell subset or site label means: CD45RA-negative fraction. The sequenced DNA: TGCGCCAGCAGCTTGGGGGACCCGGGACTGAGTAATGAAAAACTGTTTTTT. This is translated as CASSLGDPGLSNEKLFF.